This T cell receptor (beta chain) emerged from a study of OX40 agonist ivuxolimab in advanced cancers. Measured with immunoSEQ multiplex PCR; TCRdb has only the in-frame clones, and not every one. The sample has 45,000 to 65,000 clones; 79% are singletons. The sample here was CD4+ or CD8+ T cells sorted from blood, taken in a trial of the OX40 agonist ivuxolimab. The clonotype originates from an adult with an advanced solid tumor such as melanoma, head and neck, liver or kidney cancer.

The CDR3 loop reads CATQGNHYNEQFF. CDR3 DNA sequence: TGTGCCACCCAGGGGAATCACTACAATGAGCAGTTCTTC. V and J are TRBV15 and TRBJ2-1, with D tentatively TRBD1 (6 bases). Looked up from germline, CDR1 is LNHNV and CDR2 is YYDKDF (reference sequence). The CDR3 contains 13 residues. The V and J ends lost 8 bases and 3 bases respectively, with 11 bases between them.